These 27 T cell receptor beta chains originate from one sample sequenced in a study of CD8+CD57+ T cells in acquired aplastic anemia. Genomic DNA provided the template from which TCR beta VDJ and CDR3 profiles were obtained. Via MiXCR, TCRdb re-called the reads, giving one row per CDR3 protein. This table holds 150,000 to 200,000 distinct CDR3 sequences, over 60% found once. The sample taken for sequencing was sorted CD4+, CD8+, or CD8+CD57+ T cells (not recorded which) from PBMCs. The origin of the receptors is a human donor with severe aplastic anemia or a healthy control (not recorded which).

The CDR3 nucleotides are TGTGCCAGCAGCTTAGTTGGACAGGGGGACTATGGCTACACCTTC. It encodes CASSLVGQGDYGYTF. V gene TRBV7-9 combines with J gene TRBJ1-2; 10 bases map to TRBD1. Looked up from germline, CDR1 is SEHNR and CDR2 is FQNEAQ (reference sequence). V was clipped by 1 base and J by 3 bases; unmatched bases: 2. The CDR3 covers 15 residues.

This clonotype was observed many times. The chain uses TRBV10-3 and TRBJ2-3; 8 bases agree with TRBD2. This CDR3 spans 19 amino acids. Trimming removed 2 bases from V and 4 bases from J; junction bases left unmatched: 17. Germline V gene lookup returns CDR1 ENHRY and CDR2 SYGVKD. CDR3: CAISELRGGGVGFPDTQYF. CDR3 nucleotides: TGTGCCATCAGTGAGCTTCGGGGGGGAGGAGTCGGTTTCCCAGATACGCAGTATTTT.

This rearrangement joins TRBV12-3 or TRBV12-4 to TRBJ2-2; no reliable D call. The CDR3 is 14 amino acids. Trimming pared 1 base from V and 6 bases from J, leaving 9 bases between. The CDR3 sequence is CASSLVQSSGELFF. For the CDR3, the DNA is TGTGCCAGCAGTTTAGTTCAGAGCTCCGGGGAGCTGTTTTTT.

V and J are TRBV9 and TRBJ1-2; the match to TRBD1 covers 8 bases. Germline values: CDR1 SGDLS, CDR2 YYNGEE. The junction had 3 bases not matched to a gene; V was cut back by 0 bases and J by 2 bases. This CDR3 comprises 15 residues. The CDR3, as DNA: TGTGCCAGCAGCGTAGGAGGACAGGGAAACTATGGCTACACCTTC. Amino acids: CASSVGGQGNYGYTF. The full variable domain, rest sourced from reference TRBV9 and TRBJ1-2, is DSGVTQTPKHLITATGQRVTLRCSPRSGDLSVYWYQQSLDQGLQFLIQYYNGEERAKGNILERFSAQQFPDLHSELNLSSLELGDSALYFCASSVGGQGNYGYTFGSGTRLTVV.

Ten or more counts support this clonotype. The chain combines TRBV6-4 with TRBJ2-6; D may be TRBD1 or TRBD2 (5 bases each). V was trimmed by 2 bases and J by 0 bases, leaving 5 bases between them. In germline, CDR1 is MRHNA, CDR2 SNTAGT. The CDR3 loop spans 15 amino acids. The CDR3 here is CASSDGGSGANVLTF. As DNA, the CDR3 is TGTGCCAGCAGTGACGGGGGCTCTGGGGCCAACGTCCTGACTTTC.

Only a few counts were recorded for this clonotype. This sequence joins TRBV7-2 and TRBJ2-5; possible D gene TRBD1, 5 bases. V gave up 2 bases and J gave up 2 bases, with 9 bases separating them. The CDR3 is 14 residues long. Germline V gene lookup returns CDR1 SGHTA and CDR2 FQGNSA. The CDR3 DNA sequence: TGTGCCAGCAGCTTAAATCAGGGACAAGAGACCCAGTACTTC. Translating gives CASSLNQGQETQYF.

CDR3: CASSDSGHRSTDTQYF. The CDR3 DNA sequence: TGTGCCAGCAGTGATTCGGGACACAGGAGCACAGATACGCAGTATTTT. The V call is TRBV2, the J call TRBJ2-3; a possible D gene is TRBD1 (6 bases). Germline V CDR1 and CDR2: SNHLY, FYNNEI. V lost 3 bases to trimming and J lost 0 bases, with 13 bases between them. The CDR3 loop spans 16 amino acids.

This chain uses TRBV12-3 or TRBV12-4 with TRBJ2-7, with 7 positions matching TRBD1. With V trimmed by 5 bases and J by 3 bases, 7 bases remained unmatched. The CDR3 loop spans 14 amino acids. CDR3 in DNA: TGTGCCAGCAGTCCGCACCGGGACAGCTACGAGCAGTACTTC. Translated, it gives CASSPHRDSYEQYF.

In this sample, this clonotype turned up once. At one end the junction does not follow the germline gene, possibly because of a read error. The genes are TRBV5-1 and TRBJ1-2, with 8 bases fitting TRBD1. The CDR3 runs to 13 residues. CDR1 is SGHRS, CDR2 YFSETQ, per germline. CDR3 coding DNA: TGCGCCAGCACCTCGACAGGGGTATATGGCTGCACCTTC. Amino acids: CASTSTGVYGCTF. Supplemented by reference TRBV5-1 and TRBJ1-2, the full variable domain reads KAGVTQTPRYLIKTRGQQVTLSCSPISGHRSVSWYQQTPGQGLQFLFEYFSETQRNKGNFPGRFSGRQFSNSRSEMNVSTLELGDSALYLCASTSTGVYGCTFGSGTRLTVV.

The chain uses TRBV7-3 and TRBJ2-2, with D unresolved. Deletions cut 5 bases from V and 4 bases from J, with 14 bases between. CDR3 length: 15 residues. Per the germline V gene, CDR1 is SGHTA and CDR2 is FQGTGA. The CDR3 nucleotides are TGTGCCAGCAGCACGGGTTTCTCTGGCACCGGGGAGCTGTTTTTT. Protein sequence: CASSTGFSGTGELFF.

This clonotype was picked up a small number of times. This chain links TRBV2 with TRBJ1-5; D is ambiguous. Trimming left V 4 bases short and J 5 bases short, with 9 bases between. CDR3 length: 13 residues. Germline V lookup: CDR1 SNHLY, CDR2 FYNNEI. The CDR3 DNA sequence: TGTGCCAGCAGTGGCGACATTTATCAGCCCCAGCATTTT. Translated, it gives CASSGDIYQPQHF.

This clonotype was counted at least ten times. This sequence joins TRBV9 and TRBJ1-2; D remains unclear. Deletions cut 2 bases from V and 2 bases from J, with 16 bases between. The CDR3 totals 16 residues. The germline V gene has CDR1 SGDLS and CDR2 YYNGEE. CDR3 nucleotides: TGTGCCAGCAGCGTCCGCACTAACGGGCAAAACTATGGCTACACCTTC. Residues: CASSVRTNGQNYGYTF.

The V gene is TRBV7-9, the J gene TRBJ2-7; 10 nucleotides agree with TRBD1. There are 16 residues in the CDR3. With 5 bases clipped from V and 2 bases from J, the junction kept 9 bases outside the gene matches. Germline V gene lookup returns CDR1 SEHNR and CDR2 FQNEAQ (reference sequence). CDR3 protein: CASSPPGTGETYEQYF. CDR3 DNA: TGTGCCAGCAGCCCTCCAGGGACAGGGGAAACCTACGAGCAGTACTTC.

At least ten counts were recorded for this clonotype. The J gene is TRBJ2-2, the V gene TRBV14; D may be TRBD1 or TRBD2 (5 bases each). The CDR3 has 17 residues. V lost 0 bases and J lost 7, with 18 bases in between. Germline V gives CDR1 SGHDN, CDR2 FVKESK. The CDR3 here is CASSQDTGWGRIGELFF. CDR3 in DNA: TGTGCCAGCAGCCAAGATACAGGTTGGGGACGCATCGGGGAGCTGTTTTTT.

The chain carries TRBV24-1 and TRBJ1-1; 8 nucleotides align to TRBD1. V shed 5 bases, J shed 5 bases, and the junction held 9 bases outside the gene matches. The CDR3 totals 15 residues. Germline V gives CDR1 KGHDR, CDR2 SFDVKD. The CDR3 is CATSVARQGRTEAFF. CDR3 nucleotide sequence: TGTGCCACCAGTGTTGCCAGACAGGGGAGGACTGAAGCTTTCTTT.

This CDR3 is CASSADSSYEQYF. CDR3 nucleotides: TGTGCCAGCAGCGCCGACAGCTCCTACGAGCAGTACTTC. The chain couples TRBV7-3 to TRBJ2-7; tentatively, D is TRBD1 (5 bases). The CDR3 spans 13 residues. The V gene lost 5 bases and the J gene lost 0 bases, with 8 bases spanning the gap. Germline values: CDR1 SGHTA, CDR2 FQGTGA.

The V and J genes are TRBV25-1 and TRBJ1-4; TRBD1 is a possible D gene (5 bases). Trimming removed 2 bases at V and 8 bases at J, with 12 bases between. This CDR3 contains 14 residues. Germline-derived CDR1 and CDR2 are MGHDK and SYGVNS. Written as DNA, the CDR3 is TGTGCCAGCAGTGAACTCTCAGGGCAAGAAAAACTGTTTTTT. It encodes CASSELSGQEKLFF.

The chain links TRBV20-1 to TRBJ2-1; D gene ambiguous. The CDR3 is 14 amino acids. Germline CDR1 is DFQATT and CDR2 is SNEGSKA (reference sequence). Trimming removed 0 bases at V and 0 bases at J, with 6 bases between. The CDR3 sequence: CSARDVSSYNEQFF. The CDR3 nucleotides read TGCAGTGCTAGAGATGTAAGCTCCTACAATGAGCAGTTCTTC.

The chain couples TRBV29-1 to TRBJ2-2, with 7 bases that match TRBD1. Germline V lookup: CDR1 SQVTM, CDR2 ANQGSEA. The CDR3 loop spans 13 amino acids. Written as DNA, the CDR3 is TGCACGGCGAAGGGGGCGAGTACCGGGGAGCTGTTTTTT. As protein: CTAKGASTGELFF.

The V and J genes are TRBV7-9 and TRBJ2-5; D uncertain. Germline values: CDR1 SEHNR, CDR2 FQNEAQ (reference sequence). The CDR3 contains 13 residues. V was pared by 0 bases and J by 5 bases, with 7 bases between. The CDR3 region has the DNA TGTGCCAGCAGCTTAGCGCCTAGGGAGACCCAGTACTTC. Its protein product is CASSLAPRETQYF.

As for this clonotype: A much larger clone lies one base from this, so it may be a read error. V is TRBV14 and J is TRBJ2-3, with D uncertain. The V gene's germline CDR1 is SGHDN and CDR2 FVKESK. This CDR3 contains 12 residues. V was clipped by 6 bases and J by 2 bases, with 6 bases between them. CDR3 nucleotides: TGTGCCAGCAGTCCCTTCACAGATACGCAGTATTTT. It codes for CASSPFTDTQYF.

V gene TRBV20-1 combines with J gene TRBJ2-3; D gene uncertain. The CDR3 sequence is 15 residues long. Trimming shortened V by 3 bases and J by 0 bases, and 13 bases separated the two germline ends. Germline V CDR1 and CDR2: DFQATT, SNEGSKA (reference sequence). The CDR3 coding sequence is TGCAGTGCTAGTCTACTACCCATTAGCACAGATACGCAGTATTTT. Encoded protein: CSASLLPISTDTQYF.

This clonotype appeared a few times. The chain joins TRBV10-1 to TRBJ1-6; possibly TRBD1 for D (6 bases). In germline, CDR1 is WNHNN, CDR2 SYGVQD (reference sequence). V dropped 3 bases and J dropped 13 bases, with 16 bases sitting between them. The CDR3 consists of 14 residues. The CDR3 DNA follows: TGCGCCAGCAGTGACCACAGGGAAACCAGCCCCCTCCACTTT. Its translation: CASSDHRETSPLHF.

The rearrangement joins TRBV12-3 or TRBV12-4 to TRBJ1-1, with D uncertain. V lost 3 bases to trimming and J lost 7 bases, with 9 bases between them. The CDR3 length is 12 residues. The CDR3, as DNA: TGTGCCAGCAGTTTGGGTGCGGGTGAAGCTTTCTTT. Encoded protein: CASSLGAGEAFF.

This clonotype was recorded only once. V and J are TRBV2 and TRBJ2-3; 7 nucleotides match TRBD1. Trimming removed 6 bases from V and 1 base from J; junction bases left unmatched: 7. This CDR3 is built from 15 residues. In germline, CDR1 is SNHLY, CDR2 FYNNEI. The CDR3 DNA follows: TGTGCCAGCAGCCCAGGGGGTGCAGGCACAGATACGCAGTATTTT. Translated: CASSPGGAGTDTQYF.

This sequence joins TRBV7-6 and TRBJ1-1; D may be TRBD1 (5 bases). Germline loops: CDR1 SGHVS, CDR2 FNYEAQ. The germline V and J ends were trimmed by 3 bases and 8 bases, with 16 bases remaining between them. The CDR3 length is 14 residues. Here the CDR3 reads CASSFFGLGAEAFF. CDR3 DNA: TGTGCCAGCAGCTTTTTTGGGCTTGGGGCCGAAGCTTTCTTT.

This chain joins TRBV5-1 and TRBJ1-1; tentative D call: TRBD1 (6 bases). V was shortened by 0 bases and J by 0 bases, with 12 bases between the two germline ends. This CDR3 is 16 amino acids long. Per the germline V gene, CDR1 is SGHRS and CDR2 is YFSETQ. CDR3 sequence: CASSLGTVNMNTEAFF. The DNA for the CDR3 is TGCGCCAGCAGCTTGGGGACAGTTAACATGAACACTGAAGCTTTCTTT.